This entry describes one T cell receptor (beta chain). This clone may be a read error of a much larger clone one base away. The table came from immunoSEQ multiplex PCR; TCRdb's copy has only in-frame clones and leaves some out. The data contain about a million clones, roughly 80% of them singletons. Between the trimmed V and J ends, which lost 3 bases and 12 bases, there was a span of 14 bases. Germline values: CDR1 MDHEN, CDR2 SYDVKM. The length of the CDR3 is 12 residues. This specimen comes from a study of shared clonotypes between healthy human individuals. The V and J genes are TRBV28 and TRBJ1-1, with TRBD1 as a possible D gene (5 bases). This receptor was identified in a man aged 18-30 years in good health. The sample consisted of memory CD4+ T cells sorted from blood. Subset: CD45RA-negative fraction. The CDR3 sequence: CASSFSTAETFF. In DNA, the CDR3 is TGTGCCAGCAGTTTCTCGACAGCCGAAACTTTCTTT.